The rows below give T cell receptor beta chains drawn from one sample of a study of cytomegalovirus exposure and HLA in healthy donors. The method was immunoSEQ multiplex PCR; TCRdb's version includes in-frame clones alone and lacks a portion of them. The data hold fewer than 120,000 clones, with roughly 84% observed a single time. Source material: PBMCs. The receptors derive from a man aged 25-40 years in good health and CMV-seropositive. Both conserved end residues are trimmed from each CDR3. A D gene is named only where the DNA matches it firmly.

cdr3_aa: ASSQKDTTNQPQH
v_call: TRBV4-1
d_call: .
j_call: TRBJ1-5

cdr3_aa: ASSLTGSYEQY
v_call: TRBV4-3
d_call: .
j_call: TRBJ2-7

cdr3_aa: ASSLGHPGEQY
v_call: TRBV7-9
d_call: .
j_call: TRBJ2-7

cdr3_aa: ASSNPGTEAF
v_call: TRBV6-5
d_call: .
j_call: TRBJ1-1

cdr3_aa: ASSTLGRGTEAF
v_call: TRBV19
d_call: .
j_call: TRBJ1-1

cdr3_aa: ASSLQIPLNEQF
v_call: TRBV7-9
d_call: .
j_call: TRBJ2-1

cdr3_aa: ASSETGGNQPQH
v_call: TRBV2
d_call: TRBD1
j_call: TRBJ1-5

cdr3_aa: ASSQDGPGQAEKLF
v_call: TRBV4-3
d_call: TRBD1
j_call: TRBJ1-4

cdr3_aa: ASSSPTGTNEQF
v_call: TRBV5-4
d_call: TRBD1
j_call: TRBJ2-1

cdr3_aa: ASSFSSGREY
v_call: TRBV5-4
d_call: TRBD2
j_call: TRBJ2-3

cdr3_aa: ASSESTGQLTEAF
v_call: TRBV25-1
d_call: .
j_call: TRBJ1-1

cdr3_aa: ASSPIAGETQY
v_call: TRBV7-9
d_call: TRBD2
j_call: TRBJ2-5

cdr3_aa: ASSRTGTGPQDTQY
v_call: TRBV7-9
d_call: TRBD1
j_call: TRBJ2-3

cdr3_aa: ASSEGATQY
v_call: TRBV2
d_call: .
j_call: TRBJ2-3

cdr3_aa: ATSSGQGNNSPLH
v_call: TRBV10-3
d_call: TRBD1
j_call: TRBJ1-6

cdr3_aa: ASSLGGQNEKLF
v_call: TRBV13
d_call: .
j_call: TRBJ1-4

cdr3_aa: ASSYSPQETGELF
v_call: TRBV6-5
d_call: .
j_call: TRBJ2-2

cdr3_aa: ASGTGYTEAF
v_call: TRBV30
d_call: TRBD1
j_call: TRBJ1-1

cdr3_aa: ASSTPSDGTYTQY
v_call: TRBV5-6
d_call: .
j_call: TRBJ2-3

cdr3_aa: SAGGGGNGYT
v_call: TRBV29-1
d_call: .
j_call: TRBJ1-2

cdr3_aa: ASSPDRGLTGELF
v_call: TRBV4-3
d_call: TRBD1
j_call: TRBJ2-2

cdr3_aa: ASSQDLRGGVTGELF
v_call: TRBV4-2
d_call: TRBD2
j_call: TRBJ2-2

cdr3_aa: ASSLGLATYEQY
v_call: TRBV19
d_call: .
j_call: TRBJ2-7

cdr3_aa: ASSITQNTNYGYT
v_call: TRBV19
d_call: .
j_call: TRBJ1-2

cdr3_aa: ACSAGGETQY
v_call: TRBV30
d_call: .
j_call: TRBJ2-5

cdr3_aa: ASSIPGQGFRAF
v_call: TRBV19
d_call: TRBD1
j_call: TRBJ1-1

cdr3_aa: ASSEQGGQPQH
v_call: TRBV10-2
d_call: TRBD1
j_call: TRBJ1-5

cdr3_aa: ASSDQTSNQPQH
v_call: TRBV25-1
d_call: .
j_call: TRBJ1-5

cdr3_aa: ASSLRGRDEQF
v_call: TRBV19
d_call: TRBD2
j_call: TRBJ2-1

cdr3_aa: ASSQTSGNYEQY
v_call: TRBV4-2
d_call: TRBD2
j_call: TRBJ2-7

cdr3_aa: ASSLLAGGYTDTQY
v_call: TRBV5-1
d_call: TRBD2
j_call: TRBJ2-3

cdr3_aa: ASRLAGGRTDTQY
v_call: TRBV25-1
d_call: TRBD2
j_call: TRBJ2-3

cdr3_aa: ASSRSTGLAGSTDTQY
v_call: TRBV4-1
d_call: TRBD2
j_call: TRBJ2-3

cdr3_aa: AWIKDSLNTEAF
v_call: TRBV30
d_call: .
j_call: TRBJ1-1

cdr3_aa: ASSQQNGGRGGYT
v_call: TRBV18
d_call: .
j_call: TRBJ1-2

cdr3_aa: ASSPTTERRTEAF
v_call: TRBV18
d_call: .
j_call: TRBJ1-1

cdr3_aa: AWGASNEKLF
v_call: TRBV30
d_call: .
j_call: TRBJ1-4

cdr3_aa: ASSEVGGYEQY
v_call: TRBV7-8
d_call: TRBD2
j_call: TRBJ2-7

cdr3_aa: ASTSRGNQETQY
v_call: TRBV5-1
d_call: .
j_call: TRBJ2-5

cdr3_aa: ARSLGGTVLNSNQPQH
v_call: TRBV5-3
d_call: TRBD1
j_call: TRBJ1-5

cdr3_aa: ASSPNSGYTGELF
v_call: TRBV18
d_call: TRBD2
j_call: TRBJ2-2

cdr3_aa: ASSLTSGGWNEQF
v_call: TRBV7-8
d_call: TRBD2
j_call: TRBJ2-1

cdr3_aa: ASSHDSYEQY
v_call: TRBV6-5
d_call: .
j_call: TRBJ2-7

cdr3_aa: SALDSTNYGYT
v_call: TRBV29-1
d_call: .
j_call: TRBJ1-2